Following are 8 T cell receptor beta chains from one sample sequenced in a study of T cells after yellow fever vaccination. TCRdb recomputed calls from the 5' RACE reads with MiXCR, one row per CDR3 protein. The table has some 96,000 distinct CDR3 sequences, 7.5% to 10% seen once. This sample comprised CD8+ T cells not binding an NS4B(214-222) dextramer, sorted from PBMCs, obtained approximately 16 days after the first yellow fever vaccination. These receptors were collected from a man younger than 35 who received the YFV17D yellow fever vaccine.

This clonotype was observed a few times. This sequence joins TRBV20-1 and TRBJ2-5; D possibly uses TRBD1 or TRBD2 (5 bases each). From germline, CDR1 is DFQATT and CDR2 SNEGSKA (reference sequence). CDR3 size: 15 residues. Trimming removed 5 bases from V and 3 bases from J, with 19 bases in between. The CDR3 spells CSAASYRDPKETQYF. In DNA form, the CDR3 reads TGCAGTGCTGCATCTTACCGGGACCCTAAAGAGACCCAGTACTTC.

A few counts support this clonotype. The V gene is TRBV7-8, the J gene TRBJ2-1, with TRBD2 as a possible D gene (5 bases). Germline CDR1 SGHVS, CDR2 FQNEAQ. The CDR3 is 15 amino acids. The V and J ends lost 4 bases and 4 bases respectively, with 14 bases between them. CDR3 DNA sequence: TGTGCCAGCAGCTCGCAGATGGGGAGTTACAATGAGCAGTTCTTC. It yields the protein CASSSQMGSYNEQFF.

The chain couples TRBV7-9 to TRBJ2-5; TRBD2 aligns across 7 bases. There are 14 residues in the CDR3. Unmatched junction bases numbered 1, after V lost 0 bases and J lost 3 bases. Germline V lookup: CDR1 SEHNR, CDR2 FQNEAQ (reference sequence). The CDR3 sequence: CASSLAGGKETQYF. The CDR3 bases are TGTGCCAGCAGCTTAGCGGGGGGGAAAGAGACCCAGTACTTC.

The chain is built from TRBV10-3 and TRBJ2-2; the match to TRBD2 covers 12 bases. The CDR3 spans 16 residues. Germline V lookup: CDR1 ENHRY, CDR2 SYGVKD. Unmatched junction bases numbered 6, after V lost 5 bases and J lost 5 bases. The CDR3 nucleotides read TGTGCCATCAGTACGACTAGCGGGGGACGGACCGGGGAGCTGTTTTTT. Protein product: CAISTTSGGRTGELFF.

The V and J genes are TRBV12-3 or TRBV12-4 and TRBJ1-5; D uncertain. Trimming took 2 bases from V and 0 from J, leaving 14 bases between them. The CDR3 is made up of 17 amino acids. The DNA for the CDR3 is TGTGCCAGCAGTTTATACCAGACCCGAAATAGCAATCAGCCCCAGCATTTT. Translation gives CASSLYQTRNSNQPQHF.

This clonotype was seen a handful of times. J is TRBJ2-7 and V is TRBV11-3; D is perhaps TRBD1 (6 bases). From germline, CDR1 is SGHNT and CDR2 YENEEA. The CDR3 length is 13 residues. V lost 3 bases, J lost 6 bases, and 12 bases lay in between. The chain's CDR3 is CASSFEQGTEQYV. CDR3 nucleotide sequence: TGTGCCAGCAGCTTCGAACAGGGAACCGAGCAGTACGTC.

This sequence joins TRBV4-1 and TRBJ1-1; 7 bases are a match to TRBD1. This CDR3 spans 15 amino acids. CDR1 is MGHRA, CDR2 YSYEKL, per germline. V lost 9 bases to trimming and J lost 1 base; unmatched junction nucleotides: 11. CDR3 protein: CASTAIDRENTEAFF. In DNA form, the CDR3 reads TGCGCCAGTACAGCTATAGACAGGGAGAACACTGAAGCTTTCTTT.

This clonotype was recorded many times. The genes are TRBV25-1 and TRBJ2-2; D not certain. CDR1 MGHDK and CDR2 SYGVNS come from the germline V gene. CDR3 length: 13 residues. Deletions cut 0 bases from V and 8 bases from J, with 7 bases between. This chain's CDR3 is CASSEYFNGELFF. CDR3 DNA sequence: TGTGCCAGCAGTGAATATTTCAATGGGGAGCTGTTTTTT. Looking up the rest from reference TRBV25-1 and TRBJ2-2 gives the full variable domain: EADIYQTPRYLVIGTGKKITLECSQTMGHDKMYWYQQDPGMELHLIHYSYGVNSTEKGDLSSESTVSRIRTEHFPLTLESARPSHTSQYLCASSEYFNGELFFGEGSRLTVL.